The 3 T cell receptor beta chains below were found in one sample sequenced in a study of blood T cell repertoires in COVID-19. TCRdb keeps only in-frame clones here, not all; method: immunoSEQ multiplex PCR. The data hold about 62,000 clones, with 70% to 90% observed a single time. The sequencing input was peripheral blood. Every receptor here comes from a woman aged 80 or older with acute or convalescent COVID-19.

The chain uses TRBV30 and TRBJ1-1; no definite D call. This CDR3 has 11 residues. Between the trimmed V and J ends, which lost 4 bases and 1 base, there was a span of 4 bases. In germline, CDR1 is GTSNPN, CDR2 SVGIG (reference sequence). The CDR3 DNA reads TGTGCCTGGACAAAGAACACTGAAGCTTTCTTT. As protein: CAWTKNTEAFF.

The V and J genes are TRBV19 and TRBJ1-2; perhaps TRBD1 as D (6 bases). CDR1 LNHDA and CDR2 SQIVND come from the germline V gene (reference sequence). Trimming stripped 8 bases from V and 4 bases from J, with 23 bases between. The CDR3 loop spans 16 amino acids. This CDR3 reads CASAKQGGGAGYGYTF. The CDR3 DNA follows: TGTGCCAGTGCAAAACAGGGTGGGGGTGCTGGCTATGGCTACACCTTC.

The chain is built from TRBV30 and TRBJ1-1; the D gene is possibly TRBD1 (6 bases). CDR3 length: 13 amino acids. Trimming stripped 5 bases from V and 3 bases from J, with 13 bases between. In germline, CDR1 is GTSNPN, CDR2 SVGIG (reference sequence). Written as DNA, the CDR3 is TGTGCCTGGGGTAAGACAGGTGACACTGAAGCTTTCTTT. It specifies CAWGKTGDTEAFF.